The 21 T cell receptor beta chains below were found in one sample sequenced in a study of blood T cell repertoires in COVID-19 (dated by TCRdb to 2018 to 2020). Receptor amplification or capture employed the immunoSEQ multiplex PCR assay. TCRdb re-hosts the immuneACCESS table, in-frame sequences only. Its copies lack some clones; in the studies checked, an unresolved V gene accounts for under half of them, and the cause for the rest is not known. Present in this sample are more than 20,000 clones, 70% to 90% of which were seen just once. Clones ranked in the top ten supply 15% to 20% of the sample. Sequencing was carried out using peripheral blood. The source of these receptors is an older man with acute or convalescent COVID-19.

V and J are TRBV7-9 and TRBJ2-1, with no clear D. Per the germline V gene, CDR1 is SEHNR and CDR2 is FQNEAQ (reference sequence). This CDR3 contains 18 residues. V was pared by 5 bases and J by 0 bases, with 20 bases between. CDR3 in DNA: TGTGCCAGCAGCCCCCTGAAATGGTACGAGAGCTCCTACAATGAGCAGTTCTTC. It yields the protein CASSPLKWYESSYNEQFF.

This rearrangement joins TRBV6-5 to TRBJ2-5, with 7 bases matching TRBD1. CDR3 length: 16 amino acids. Trimming removed 0 bases from V and 2 bases from J; junction bases left unmatched: 6. The germline V gene encodes CDR1 MNHEY and CDR2 SVGAGI. This CDR3 reads CASSYSGGVGQETQYF. The CDR3 DNA sequence: TGTGCCAGCAGTTACTCAGGGGGCGTGGGGCAAGAGACCCAGTACTTC.

This clone was counted once. This chain connects TRBV7-9 to TRBJ2-3; D call uncertain. Trimming took off 7 bases at V and 0 bases at J, with 26 bases between the two ends. The CDR3 totals 19 residues. Looked up from germline, CDR1 is SEHNR and CDR2 is FQNEAQ (reference sequence). CDR3 residues: CASTHFNGGIPSSTDTQYF. CDR3 nucleotides: TGTGCCAGCACCCATTTCAATGGCGGAATTCCTTCTAGCACAGATACGCAGTATTTT.

The rearrangement links TRBV11-2 to TRBJ2-7; 8 positions agree with TRBD2. The length of the CDR3 is 15 residues. In germline, CDR1 is SGHAT, CDR2 FQNNGV. The J segment lost 0 bases and the V segment lost 0 bases, leaving 1 base of the junction unmatched. The CDR3 loop is CASSLEREGSYEQYF. Here the CDR3 DNA reads TGTGCCAGCAGCTTAGAACGGGAGGGCTCCTACGAGCAGTACTTC.

The genes are TRBV24-1 and TRBJ2-2, with TRBD2 matching 13 bases. Per the germline V gene, CDR1 is KGHDR and CDR2 is SFDVKD. This CDR3 comprises 19 residues. V lost 5 bases, J lost 1 base, and 9 bases stayed unmatched. The CDR3 sequence is CATSGPRGLAGMNTGELFF. DNA for the CDR3: TGTGCCACCAGTGGGCCCCGGGGACTAGCGGGAATGAACACCGGGGAGCTGTTTTTT.

This clone has a handful of counts. One junction end does not reproduce the germline sequence, and a read error may be involved. The sample contains more than one DNA sequence encoding this CDR3. The genes are TRBV9 and TRBJ2-5, with D possibly TRBD2 on 7 matching bases. The germline gives CDR1 SGDLS, CDR2 YYNGEE. This CDR3 comprises 15 residues. For the CDR3, the DNA is TGTGCCTGCAGCGGTGGGGGGGGGCCCCAAGAGACCCAGTACTTC. Protein sequence: CACSGGGGPQETQYF.

This chain joins TRBV2 and TRBJ1-1, with a weak D call TRBD1 (6 bases). CDR3 size: 14 residues. Germline V lookup: CDR1 SNHLY, CDR2 FYNNEI. Deletions cut 2 bases from V and 3 bases from J, with 10 bases between. The CDR3 nucleotides read TGTGCCAGCAGTGAACAGGGGTCGGACACTGAAGCTTTCTTT. Translated, it gives CASSEQGSDTEAFF.

The genes are TRBV18 and TRBJ2-7; 9 positions agree with TRBD1. The junction had 10 bases not matched to a gene; V was cut back by 3 bases and J by 7 bases. This CDR3 is 15 amino acids long. Germline loops: CDR1 KGHSH, CDR2 LQKENI. CDR3 coding DNA: TGTGCCAGCTCACCCCCGGGACAGGGATCGGGAGAGCAGTACTTC. Translated: CASSPPGQGSGEQYF.

V and J are TRBV7-9 and TRBJ2-1, with TRBD2 identical over 7 bases. This CDR3 has 14 residues. The germline CDR1 and CDR2 sequences are SEHNR and FQNEAQ (reference sequence). The junction had 6 bases not matched to a gene; V was cut back by 5 bases and J by 5 bases. CDR3 bases: TGTGCCAGCAGCCCGGCGGGAGCTGACAATGAGCAGTTCTTC. This gives the protein CASSPAGADNEQFF.

The V gene is TRBV10-3, the J gene TRBJ2-7; TRBD1 matches at 7 bases. V lost 5 bases and J lost 0; bases outside the gene matches: 4. Looked up from germline, CDR1 is ENHRY and CDR2 is SYGVKD. The CDR3 is 14 amino acids. DNA for the CDR3: TGTGCCATCAGTCCGACAGGGAGCTCCTACGAGCAGTACTTC. This encodes CAISPTGSSYEQYF.

The chain is built from TRBV19 and TRBJ1-1, with TRBD1 matching over 10 bases. The length of the CDR3 is 16 residues. Germline CDR1 reads LNHDA; CDR2 reads SQIVND (reference sequence). V lost 0 bases and J lost 4; bases outside the gene matches: 5. CDR3 in amino acids: CASSIDPGQGTTEAFF. The CDR3 bases are TGTGCCAGTAGTATAGACCCGGGACAGGGGACCACTGAAGCTTTCTTT.

The chain joins TRBV15 to TRBJ1-1; no clear D. Trimming cost V 0 bases and J 6 bases, with 14 bases left between them. The CDR3 is 15 residues long. CDR1 LNHNV and CDR2 YYDKDF come from the germline V gene (reference sequence). DNA for the CDR3: TGTGCCACCAGCAGAGATCGGAACTCGAGGGCTGAAGCTTTCTTT. This gives the protein CATSRDRNSRAEAFF.

The chain links TRBV12-3 or TRBV12-4 to TRBJ2-7; 8 positions match TRBD2. This CDR3 is 13 amino acids long. Trimming took 3 bases from V and 3 from J; bases not matched to a gene: 1. The CDR3 loop reads CASSFSGSYEQYF. CDR3 bases: TGTGCCAGCAGTTTCAGCGGGAGCTACGAGCAGTACTTC.

The chain combines TRBV6-4 with TRBJ2-3; TRBD1 matches 7 bases. The CDR3 covers 16 residues. J was trimmed by 1 base and V by 2 bases; bases with no gene match: 6. Germline CDR1 MRHNA, CDR2 SNTAGT. CDR3 sequence: CASSDLGDRGTDTQYF. The CDR3 coding sequence is TGTGCCAGCAGTGACCTGGGCGACAGGGGCACAGATACGCAGTATTTT.

CDR3 bases: TGCGCCAGCAGCCAAGATGGTAACGGGAGAGGTCTTCTGAGGAATGAGCAGTTCTTC. This encodes CASSQDGNGRGLLRNEQFF. The chain carries TRBV4-3 and TRBJ2-1; D might be TRBD2 (6 bases). The germline CDR1 and CDR2 sequences are LGHNA and YSLEER. The V end lost 0 bases, the J end lost 7 bases, and 25 bases lay between the germline ends. The CDR3 covers 19 residues.

The gene calls are TRBV3-1 (or the pseudogene TRBV3-2) and TRBJ1-1; D not certain. Germline CDR1 and CDR2: LGHDT and YNNKEL (reference sequence). Trimming took off 0 bases at V and 12 bases at J, with 14 bases between the two ends. The CDR3 is 13 amino acids. CDR3 coding DNA: TGTGCCAGCAGCCAAGATCCCTGGCAGGCCCCTTTCTTT. This translates into CASSQDPWQAPFF.

A remark on this clone: Germline and junction disagree at one end, which may indicate a read error. The rearrangement uses TRBV19 and TRBJ2-4, with D possibly being TRBD1 (6 bases). The CDR3 runs to 12 residues. Germline V CDR1 and CDR2: LNHDA, SQIVND (reference sequence). The CDR3: CASSPRGGHPDF. CDR3 in DNA: TGTGCCAGTAGTCCGAGAGGGGGACACCCGGATTTC.

This chain links TRBV24-1 with TRBJ2-7; 9 bases align to TRBD1. Germline V lookup: CDR1 KGHDR, CDR2 SFDVKD. This CDR3 spans 15 amino acids. V shed 4 bases and J 1 base; nucleotides not matched to a gene: 4. CDR3 sequence (DNA): TGTGCCACCAGTGAAACCGGGACAGGGTCCTACGAGCAGTACTTC. Residues: CATSETGTGSYEQYF.

The chain employs TRBV29-1 and TRBJ2-3; 7 nucleotides line up with TRBD2. This CDR3 region has 16 residues. After removal of 4 bases from V and 2 bases from J, the junction contained 12 bases not matched to a gene. Germline CDR1 is SQVTM and CDR2 is ANQGSEA. The CDR3, as DNA: TGCAGCGTTGTACCGGGGGGTAGCGGAATCACAGATACGCAGTATTTT. Protein: CSVVPGGSGITDTQYF.

This clone was recorded a few times. This chain uses TRBV6-5 with TRBJ2-5; 10 bases are shared with TRBD2. The CDR3 has 16 residues. The trim removed 0 bases at V and 2 bases at J, leaving 3 bases unmatched. In germline, CDR1 is MNHEY, CDR2 SVGAGI. CDR3 bases: TGTGCCAGCAGTTACTCCCTACTAGCGGGACAAGAGACCCAGTACTTC. This translates into CASSYSLLAGQETQYF.

This clone was found a few times. J is TRBJ2-5 and V is TRBV5-1; D is possibly TRBD1 (6 bases). Germline CDR1 SGHRS, CDR2 YFSETQ. The CDR3 is made up of 12 amino acids. The V end lost 4 bases, the J end lost 2 bases, and 6 bases lay between the germline ends. CDR3 loop: CASSDRQETQYF. CDR3 DNA sequence: TGCGCCAGCAGCGACAGGCAAGAGACCCAGTACTTC.